The 27 T cell receptor beta chains given below trace back to one sample, sequenced in a study of tumor and adjacent non-tumor tissue in lung cancer. Three rounds of nested PCR, following a modified ARM-PCR protocol, produced the TCRbeta library. TCRdb fed the multiplex PCR reads into MiXCR, producing one record per CDR3 protein. The sample includes roughly 220,000 distinct CDR3 sequences, 70% to 75% seen only once; the top ten take around 27%. The template was RNA from unsorted bulk tissue. The sample taken for sequencing was lung tumor tissue. Receptors originate from a man in his sixties with non-small cell lung cancer.

This clonotype was picked up many times. The chain carries TRBV12-3 or TRBV12-4 and TRBJ1-4, with 7 bases matching TRBD1. The CDR3 is made up of 14 amino acids. J was trimmed by 8 bases and V by 2 bases; bases with no gene match: 5. Here the CDR3 DNA reads TGTGCCAGCAGTTTAAGACAGGGCGGGGAAAAACTGTTTTTT. Protein sequence: CASSLRQGGEKLFF.

This clonotype was counted at least ten times. The chain carries TRBV5-5 and TRBJ1-2; D might be TRBD1 (5 bases). Germline CDR1 and CDR2: SGHKS and YYEKEE (reference sequence). The length of the CDR3 is 15 residues. V lost 0 bases and J lost 2, with 11 bases in between. The CDR3: CASSLGPGPNYGYTF. The CDR3 nucleotides read TGTGCCAGCAGCTTGGGCCCAGGGCCCAACTATGGCTACACCTTC.

As for this clonotype: This clone may be a read error of a much larger clone one base away. The CDR3 is CGVLGVPGGNNQPQHF. CDR3 DNA: TGCGGCGTTTTAGGGGTCCCAGGGGGAAACAATCAGCCCCAGCATTTT. The chain is built from TRBV29-1 and TRBJ1-5; 7 bases agree with TRBD1. CDR3 length: 16 amino acids. Germline values: CDR1 SQVTM, CDR2 ANQGSEA.

This chain links TRBV29-1 with TRBJ2-5; 7 bases are a match to TRBD1. The germline gives CDR1 SQVTM, CDR2 ANQGSEA. The CDR3 loop spans 14 amino acids. The chain's CDR3 is CSACDRAPCSAQYF. The CDR3 DNA sequence: TGCAGTGCTTGTGACAGGGCCCCGTGTTCGGCCCAGTACTTC.

This clonotype was counted a few times. This chain connects TRBV29-1 to TRBJ1-2; tentative D call: TRBD1 (5 bases). CDR1 is SQVTM and CDR2 is ANQGSEA in the germline V gene. The V end lost 1 base, the J end lost 3 bases, and 6 bases lay between the germline ends. The length of the CDR3 is 12 residues. CDR3 sequence reads: CSVEGGYYGYTF. CDR3 coding DNA: TGCAGCGTTGAAGGGGGGTACTATGGCTACACCTTC. The full variable domain, with the rest looked up from reference TRBV29-1 and TRBJ1-2, is SAVISQKPSRDICQRGTSLTIQCQVDSQVTMMFWYRQQPGQSLTLIATANQGSEATYESGFVIDKFPISRPNLTFSTLTVSNMSPEDSSIYLCSVEGGYYGYTFGSGTRLTVV.

The chain links TRBV20-1 to TRBJ2-3; 9 bases align to TRBD2. Germline CDR1 and CDR2: DFQATT and SNEGSKA (reference sequence). The CDR3 has 15 residues. After removal of 6 bases from V and 3 bases from J, the junction contained 10 bases not matched to a gene. The DNA of the CDR3 is TGCAGTGCCCTCCCCGCGGGAGGGCAGACAGATACGCAGTATTTT. It codes for CSALPAGGQTDTQYF.

A note on this clonotype: The conserved closing phenylalanine or tryptophan is absent in this CDR3, likely reflecting a read error. The chain has TRBV6-2 or TRBV6-3 and TRBJ2-1; TRBD2 is a possible D gene (6 bases). The V end was cut by 6 bases, the J end by 7 bases, with 19 bases between. Germline assignment: CDR1 MNHEY and CDR2 SVGEGT. CDR3 size: 15 residues. CDR3 in amino acids: CASRRPSAQTNEQFL. CDR3 in DNA: TGTGCCAGCAGAAGGCCTAGCGCCCAGACGAATGAGCAGTTCCTC.

Note on this clonotype: The conserved final phenylalanine or tryptophan is absent from the CDR3, which likely points to a read error. V usage is TRBV29-1 and J usage is TRBJ2-7; tentatively, D is TRBD1 (6 bases). CDR3 length equals 15 residues. From germline, CDR1 is SQVTM and CDR2 ANQGSEA. The CDR3 sequence is CSVEGSGTPPYKQYI. The CDR3 DNA reads as TGCAGCGTTGAAGGTTCGGGGACACCTCCCTACAAGCAGTACATC.

In the case of this clonotype: At one of its ends the junction is not consistent with the germline gene, which may arise from a read error. This chain uses TRBV12-3 or TRBV12-4 with TRBJ1-2; a possible D gene is TRBD1 (6 bases). The CDR3 consists of 12 residues. CDR3 nucleotide sequence: TGTGCCAGCAGTCCGGGACACGGAGACTACACATTC. Its protein product is CASSPGHGDYTF.

About this clonotype itself: Possible read error: a much larger clone is one base away. The chain employs TRBV20-1 and TRBJ1-4; perhaps TRBD1 as D (5 bases). Per germline, CDR1 DFQATT and CDR2 SNEGSKA (reference sequence). The CDR3 is 15 amino acids. Trimming pared 4 bases from V and 4 bases from J, leaving 16 bases between. As DNA, the CDR3 is TGCAGTGCTATAGATCAAGGGACGGTTAATGAAAAACTGTTTTTT. It codes for CSAIDQGTVNEKLFF.

As for this clonotype: A much larger clone is a single base away; this may be a read error. As the CDR3 is not closed by the conserved phenylalanine or tryptophan, this likely results from a read error. Here the CDR3 reads CASSEYRDGNQPQHL. The CDR3 nucleotides read TGTGCCAGCAGTGAATACAGGGACGGCAATCAGCCCCAGCATTTG. The chain joins TRBV25-1 to TRBJ1-5, with a weak D call TRBD1 (5 bases). This CDR3 is built from 15 residues. V was cut by 0 bases and J by 2 bases, with 8 bases left in between. Germline CDR1 is MGHDK and CDR2 is SYGVNS.

About this clonotype: The junction differs from germline at one of its ends, possibly a read error. The V gene is TRBV20-1, the J gene TRBJ2-1, with TRBD2 matching 14 bases. The CDR3 is 16 residues long. The V gene's germline CDR1 is DFQATT and CDR2 SNEGSKA (reference sequence). The DNA for the CDR3 is TGCAGTTCTAGAATTCTGGGACTAGCGGGAGACCATGAGCAGTTCTTC. Translated: CSSRILGLAGDHEQFF.

With regard to this clonotype: This may arise from a read error, as a much more abundant clone is one base away. The CDR3 DNA reads TGTACTAGTGGTTTGGTATTAGTCGGGGAGCTGTTTTTT. Protein product: CTSGLVLVGELFF. The gene calls are TRBV12-5 and TRBJ2-2; TRBD2 is a possible D gene (5 bases). Germline V lookup: CDR1 LGHNT, CDR2 FRNRAP. This CDR3 comprises 13 residues.

The chain recombines TRBV20-1 with TRBJ2-5; D gene unclear. The CDR3 length is 13 residues. Germline CDR1 is DFQATT and CDR2 is SNEGSKA (reference sequence). With 5 bases removed from V and 4 bases from J, the gap between germline ends came to 14 bases. In DNA, the CDR3 is TGCAGTGCTGGACGGTGGAAGGGAGAGACCCAGTACTTC. Protein sequence: CSAGRWKGETQYF.

Comments on this clonotype: The CDR3 does not end in the conserved phenylalanine or tryptophan, so this is likely a read error. The genes are TRBV20-1 and TRBJ1-6, with a tentative D call TRBD1 (5 bases). Germline assignment: CDR1 DFQATT and CDR2 SNEGSKA (reference sequence). Trimming stripped 4 bases from V and 13 bases from J, with 17 bases between. The CDR3 runs 13 residues. CDR3 in amino acids: CSAIQEHGRPLHI. The CDR3 DNA sequence: TGCAGTGCTATACAGGAGCATGGGCGCCCCCTCCACATT.

In regard to this clonotype: It may be a read error: a sequence one base away is much more abundant. The chain recombines TRBV20-1 with TRBJ2-3; tentatively, D is TRBD2 (7 bases). From germline, CDR1 is DFQATT and CDR2 SNEGSKA (reference sequence). V was trimmed by 2 bases and J by 0 bases, leaving 18 bases between them. The CDR3 runs to 17 residues. The CDR3 protein is CSARFSGWGGSTDTQYF. The CDR3 DNA sequence: TGCAGTGCTAGATTCTCTGGGTGGGGGGGCAGCACAGATACGCAGTATTTT.

Concerning this clonotype itself: A read error may produce the germline difference seen at one junction end. The chain has TRBV11-3 and TRBJ2-1, with D perhaps TRBD2 (5 bases). The CDR3 runs to 13 residues. Germline loops: CDR1 SGHNT, CDR2 YENEEA. CDR3 DNA sequence: TGTGCAAGCTCCAGCGGAGTGTACAATGCGCAGTTCTTC. Its protein is CASSSGVYNAQFF.

This clonotype has ten or more counts. The V and J genes are TRBV6-2 or TRBV6-3 and TRBJ2-1; 10 bases line up with TRBD2. Trimming at V came to 5 bases and at J to 9 bases, leaving 4 bases not matched to a gene. Germline loops: CDR1 MNHEY, CDR2 SVGEGT. The CDR3 spans 13 residues. CDR3 loop: CASSLAGDREQFF. DNA for the CDR3: TGTGCCAGCAGTCTAGCGGGAGATCGTGAGCAGTTCTTC.

The rearrangement joins TRBV11-3 to TRBJ2-3, with D possibly being TRBD1 or TRBD2 (5 bases each). Trimming removed 4 bases at V and 7 bases at J, with 18 bases between. This CDR3 contains 15 residues. The germline V gene encodes CDR1 SGHNT and CDR2 YENEEA. In DNA form, the CDR3 reads TGTGCCAGCAGCTCCGGGGCTAGCATGGTATATACGCAGTATTTT. It encodes CASSSGASMVYTQYF.

CDR3 DNA sequence: TGTGCCAGCAGGACATTCGGGACTGGCGGGGACGCCTACAATGAGCAGTTCTTC. Translating gives CASRTFGTGGDAYNEQFF. The chain links TRBV6-2 or TRBV6-3 to TRBJ2-1; D may be TRBD2 (6 bases). This CDR3 has 18 amino acids. V lost 6 bases and J 2 bases, leaving 23 bases between the germline ends. Germline CDR1 MNHEY, CDR2 SVGEGT.

This chain's CDR3 is CSVELGSPGTASEQYF. The CDR3 coding sequence is TGCAGCGTTGAACTCGGTAGTCCCGGGACTGCTTCCGAGCAGTACTTC. The chain combines TRBV29-1 with TRBJ2-7; D perhaps matches TRBD2 (6 bases). Germline CDR1 is SQVTM and CDR2 is ANQGSEA. V shed 2 bases and J shed 6 bases, with 23 bases lying between them. CDR3 length: 16 residues.

This chain joins TRBV29-1 and TRBJ1-5; D is unclear. Trimming removed 6 bases at V and 5 bases at J, with 20 bases between. This CDR3 spans 15 amino acids. Germline loops: CDR1 SQVTM, CDR2 ANQGSEA. CDR3 coding DNA: TGCAGCGTCAAGACGTACGGGGAGGTTGATCAGCCCCAGCATTTT. Translation: CSVKTYGEVDQPQHF.

On this clonotype itself: The conserved phenylalanine or tryptophan is not found at the CDR3 terminus, so this likely reflects a read error. In DNA form, the CDR3 reads TGTGCCAGCAGCGTAGGCGGGGCGAACACCAGGGAGCTGTTTTAT. Protein sequence: CASSVGGANTRELFY. The V gene is TRBV9, the J gene TRBJ2-2, with a tentative D call TRBD2 (6 bases). This CDR3 is 15 amino acids long. CDR1 and CDR2 from the germline V gene are SGDLS and YYNGEE.

As regards this clonotype: One junction end disagrees with the germline gene, perhaps due to a read error. This rearrangement joins TRBV2 to TRBJ2-3; TRBD1 or TRBD2 may be the D gene (5 bases each). The CDR3 is 14 residues long. CDR1 and CDR2 (germline): SNHLY, FYNNEI. The CDR3 loop is CASKRDGSTDTQYF. CDR3 nucleotides: TGTGCCAGCAAAAGGGACGGAAGCACCGATACGCAGTATTTT. Full variable domain (missing parts from reference TRBV2 and TRBJ2-3): EPEVTQTPSHQVTQMGQEVILRCVPISNHLYFYWYRQILGQKVEFLVSFYNNEISEKSEIFDDQFSVERPDGSNFTLKIRSTKLEDSAMYFCASKRDGSTDTQYFGPGTRLTVL.

This rearrangement joins TRBV5-4 to TRBJ2-2; D unresolved. Trimming cost V 1 base and J 7 bases, with 11 bases left between them. The CDR3 consists of 14 residues. CDR1 and CDR2 from the germline V gene are SGHNT and YYREEE (reference sequence). The CDR3 is CASSLQYNVGELFF. The CDR3 DNA reads as TGTGCCAGCAGCTTGCAATATAACGTCGGGGAGCTGTTTTTT.

This clonotype was found a few times. This may be a read error, as it is one base from a much larger clone. The V and J genes are TRBV20-1 and TRBJ1-4; TRBD1 is a possible D gene (5 bases). CDR3 size: 14 residues. V dropped 1 base and J dropped 5 bases, with 11 bases sitting between them. The germline CDR1 and CDR2 sequences are DFQATT and SNEGSKA (reference sequence). CDR3 sequence (DNA): TGCAGTGCTAGAGTCACGGGGGGGAATGAAAAACTGTTTTTT. Its translation: CSARVTGGNEKLFF.

This clonotype is medium-sized in the sample. V and J are TRBV4-2 and TRBJ1-5; 7 bases line up with TRBD1. CDR3 size: 17 residues. The germline V gene has CDR1 LGHNA and CDR2 YNFKEQ. After removal of 3 bases from V and 0 bases from J, the junction contained 8 bases not matched to a gene. CDR3 sequence reads: CASSQARDSNSNQPQHF. The CDR3 DNA reads as TGTGCCAGCAGCCAGGCGAGGGACAGTAATAGCAATCAGCCCCAGCATTTT.